The sequence of this TCR beta chain was determined in a study of human T cells and chemical hapten exposure. In the study overall: The patients, most of them female, presented with alopecia areata, totalis or universalis.

In the case of this clonotype: Its antigen remains unknown.

Study results and limitations: Versus controls, significantly more large CDR3 similarity clusters arose from expanded TCRs.

Each CDR3 protein is one row after TCRdb ran MiXCR on the RACE reads. Of 200,000 to 300,000 distinct CDR3 sequences listed, 7.5% to 10% are singletons. V shed 3 bases and J shed 9 bases, with 18 bases lying between them. The CDR3 contains 15 residues. The germline CDR1 and CDR2 sequences are MDHEN and SYDVKM. The time point is: pre-sensitization, week 0. Treatment specified: therapeutic diphenylcyclopropenone sensitization with weekly scalp DPC. Every patch test was put on after a blood sample was taken. Total RNA was extracted from unfractionated whole blood. This clonotype originated in a woman aged 40 to 50 with alopecia areata. Some clones in this sample may be carry-over from other donors' samples. The sequenced sample was whole blood, obtained in connection with sensitization to the hapten diphenylcyclopropenone (DPC). The J gene is TRBJ2-1, the V gene TRBV28; no firm D call. The CDR3 DNA reads as TGTGCCAGCAGTTTGAGTACAGCCAAGGGTGGTGAGCAGTTCTTC. Translated, it gives CASSLSTAKGGEQFF. The variable domain in full, completed from reference TRBV28 and TRBJ2-1, reads DVKVTQSSRYLVKRTGEKVFLECVQDMDHENMFWYRQDPGLGLRLIYFSYDVKMKEKGDIPEGYSVSREKKERFSLILESASTNQTSMYLCASSLSTAKGGEQFFGPGTRLTVL.